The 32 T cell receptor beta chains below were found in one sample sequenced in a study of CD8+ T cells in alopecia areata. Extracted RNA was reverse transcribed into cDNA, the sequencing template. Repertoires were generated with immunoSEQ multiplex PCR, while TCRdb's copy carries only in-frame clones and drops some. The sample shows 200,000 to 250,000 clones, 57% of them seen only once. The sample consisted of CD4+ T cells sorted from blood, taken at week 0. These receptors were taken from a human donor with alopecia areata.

CDR3 DNA: TGTGCCAGCAGGCGCGTAACGGGACAGTCTAATTCACCCCTCCACTTT. It encodes CASRRVTGQSNSPLHF. The chain has TRBV5-8 and TRBJ1-6; TRBD1 matches 7 bases. The junction had 11 bases not matched to a gene; V was cut back by 5 bases and J by 6 bases. CDR3 size: 16 residues. Germline CDR1 and CDR2: SGHTS and YDEGEE.

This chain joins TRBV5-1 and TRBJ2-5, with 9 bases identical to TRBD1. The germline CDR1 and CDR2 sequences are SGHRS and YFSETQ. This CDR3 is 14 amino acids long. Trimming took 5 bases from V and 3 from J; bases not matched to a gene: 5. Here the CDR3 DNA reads TGCGCCAGCAGGCGCGGACAGGGGAAAGAGACCCAGTACTTC. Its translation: CASRRGQGKETQYF.

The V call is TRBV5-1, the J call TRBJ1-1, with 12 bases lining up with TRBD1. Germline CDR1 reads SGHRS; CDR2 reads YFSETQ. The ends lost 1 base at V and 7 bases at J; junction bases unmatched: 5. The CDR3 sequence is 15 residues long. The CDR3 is CASSLLGDRGREAFF. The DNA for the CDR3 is TGCGCCAGCAGCTTGTTAGGGGACAGGGGGCGTGAAGCTTTCTTT. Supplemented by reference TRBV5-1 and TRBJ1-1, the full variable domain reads KAGVTQTPRYLIKTRGQQVTLSCSPISGHRSVSWYQQTPGQGLQFLFEYFSETQRNKGNFPGRFSGRQFSNSRSEMNVSTLELGDSALYLCASSLLGDRGREAFFGQGTRLTVV.

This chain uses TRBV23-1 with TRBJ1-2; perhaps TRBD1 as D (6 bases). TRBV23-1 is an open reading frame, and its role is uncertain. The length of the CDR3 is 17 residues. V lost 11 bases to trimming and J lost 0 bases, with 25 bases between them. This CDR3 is CAGLTRDTNETNYGYTF. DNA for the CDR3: TGCGCCGGACTCACGAGGGACACCAACGAGACTAACTATGGCTACACCTTC.

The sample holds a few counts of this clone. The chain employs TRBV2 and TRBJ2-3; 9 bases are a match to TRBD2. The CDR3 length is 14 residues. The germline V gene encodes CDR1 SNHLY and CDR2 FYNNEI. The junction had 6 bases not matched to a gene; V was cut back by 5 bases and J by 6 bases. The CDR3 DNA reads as TGTGCCAGCAGTATCCAGCGGGGGGTCGATACGCAGTATTTT. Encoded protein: CASSIQRGVDTQYF. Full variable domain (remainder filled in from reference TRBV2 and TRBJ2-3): EPEVTQTPSHQVTQMGQEVILRCVPISNHLYFYWYRQILGQKVEFLVSFYNNEISEKSEIFDDQFSVERPDGSNFTLKIRSTKLEDSAMYFCASSIQRGVDTQYFGPGTRLTVL.

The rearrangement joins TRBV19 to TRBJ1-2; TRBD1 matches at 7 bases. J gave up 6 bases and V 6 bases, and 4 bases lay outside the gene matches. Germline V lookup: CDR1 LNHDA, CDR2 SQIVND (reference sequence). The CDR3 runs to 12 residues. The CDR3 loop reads CASSEGGHGYTF. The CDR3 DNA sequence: TGTGCCAGTAGCGAAGGGGGCCATGGCTACACCTTC.

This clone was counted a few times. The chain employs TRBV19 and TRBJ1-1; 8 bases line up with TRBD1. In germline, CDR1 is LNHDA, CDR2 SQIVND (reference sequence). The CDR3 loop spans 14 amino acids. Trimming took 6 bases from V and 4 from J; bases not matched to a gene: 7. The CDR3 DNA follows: TGTGCCAGTAGACAGGGGGTGGGTCGCACTGAAGCTTTCTTT. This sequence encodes CASRQGVGRTEAFF.

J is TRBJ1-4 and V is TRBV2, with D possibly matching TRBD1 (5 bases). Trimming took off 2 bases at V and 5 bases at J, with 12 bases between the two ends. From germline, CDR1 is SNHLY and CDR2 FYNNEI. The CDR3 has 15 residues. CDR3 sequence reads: CASSELAGKNEKLFF. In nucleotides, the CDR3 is TGTGCCAGCAGTGAACTTGCAGGGAAGAATGAAAAACTGTTTTTT.

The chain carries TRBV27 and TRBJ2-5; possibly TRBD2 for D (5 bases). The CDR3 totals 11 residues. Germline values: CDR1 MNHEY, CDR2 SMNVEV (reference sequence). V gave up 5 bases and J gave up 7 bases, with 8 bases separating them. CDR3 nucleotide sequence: TGTGCCAGCAGTGCTCGGGGGACCCAGTACTTC. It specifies CASSARGTQYF.

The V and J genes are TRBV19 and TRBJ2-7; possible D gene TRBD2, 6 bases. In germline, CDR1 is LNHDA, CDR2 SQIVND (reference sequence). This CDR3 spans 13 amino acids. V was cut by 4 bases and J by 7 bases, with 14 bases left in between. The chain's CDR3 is CASSTKGLREQYF. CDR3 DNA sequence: TGTGCCAGTAGTACGAAGGGACTTAGAGAGCAGTACTTC.

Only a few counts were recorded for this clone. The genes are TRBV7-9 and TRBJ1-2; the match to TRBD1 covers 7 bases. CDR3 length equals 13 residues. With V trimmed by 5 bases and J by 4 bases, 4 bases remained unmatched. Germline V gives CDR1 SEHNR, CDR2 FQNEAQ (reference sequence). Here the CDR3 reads CASSGGTAYGYTF. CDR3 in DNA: TGTGCCAGCAGCGGCGGGACAGCCTATGGCTACACCTTC.

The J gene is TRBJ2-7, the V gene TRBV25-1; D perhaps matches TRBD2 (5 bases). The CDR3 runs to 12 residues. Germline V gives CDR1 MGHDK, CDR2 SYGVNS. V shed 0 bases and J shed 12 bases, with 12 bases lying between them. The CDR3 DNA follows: TGTGCCAGCAGTGAATATATGGAGGCGCCGTACTTC. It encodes CASSEYMEAPYF.

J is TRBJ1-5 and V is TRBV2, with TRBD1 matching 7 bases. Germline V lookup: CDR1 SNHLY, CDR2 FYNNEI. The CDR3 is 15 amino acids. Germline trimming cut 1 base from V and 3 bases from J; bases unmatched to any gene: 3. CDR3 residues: CASSEGGQFNQPQHF. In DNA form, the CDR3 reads TGTGCCAGCAGTGAAGGGGGACAGTTCAATCAGCCCCAGCATTTT. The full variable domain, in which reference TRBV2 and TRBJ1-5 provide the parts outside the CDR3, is EPEVTQTPSHQVTQMGQEVILRCVPISNHLYFYWYRQILGQKVEFLVSFYNNEISEKSEIFDDQFSVERPDGSNFTLKIRSTKLEDSAMYFCASSEGGQFNQPQHFGDGTRLSIL.

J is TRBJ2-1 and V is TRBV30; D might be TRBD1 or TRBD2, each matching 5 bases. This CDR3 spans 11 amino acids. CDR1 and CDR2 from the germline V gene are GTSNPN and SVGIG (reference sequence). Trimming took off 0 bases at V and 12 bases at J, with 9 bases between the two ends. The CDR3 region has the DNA TGTGCCTGGAGTGTGGGGGAATCGCAGTTCTTC. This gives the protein CAWSVGESQFF. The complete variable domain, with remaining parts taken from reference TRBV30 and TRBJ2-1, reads SQTIHQWPATLVQPVGSPLSLECTVEGTSNPNLYWYRQAAGRGLQLLFYSVGIGQISSEVPQNLSASRPQDRQFILSSKKLLLSDSGFYLCAWSVGESQFFGPGTRLTVL.

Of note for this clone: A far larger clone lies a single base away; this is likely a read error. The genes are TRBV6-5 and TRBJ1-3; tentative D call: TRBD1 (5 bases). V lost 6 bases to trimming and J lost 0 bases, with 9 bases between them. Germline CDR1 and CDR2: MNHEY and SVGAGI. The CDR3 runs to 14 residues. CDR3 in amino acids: CASSPGHSGNTIYF. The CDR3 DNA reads TGTGCCAGCAGCCCCGGACACTCTGGAAACACCATATATTTT.

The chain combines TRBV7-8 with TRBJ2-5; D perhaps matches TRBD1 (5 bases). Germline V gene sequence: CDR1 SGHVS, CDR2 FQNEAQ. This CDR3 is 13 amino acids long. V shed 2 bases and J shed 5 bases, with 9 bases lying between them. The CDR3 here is CASSLQGRETQYF. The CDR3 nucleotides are TGTGCCAGCAGCTTACAGGGCCGGGAGACCCAGTACTTC.

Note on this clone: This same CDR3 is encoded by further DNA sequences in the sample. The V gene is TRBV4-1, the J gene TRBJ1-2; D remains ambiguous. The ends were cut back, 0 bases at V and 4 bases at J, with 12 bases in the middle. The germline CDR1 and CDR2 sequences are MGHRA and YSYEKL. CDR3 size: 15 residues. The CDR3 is CASSQDRVAGYGYTF. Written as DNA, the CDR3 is TGCGCCAGCAGCCAAGATAGAGTGGCAGGCTATGGCTACACCTTC.

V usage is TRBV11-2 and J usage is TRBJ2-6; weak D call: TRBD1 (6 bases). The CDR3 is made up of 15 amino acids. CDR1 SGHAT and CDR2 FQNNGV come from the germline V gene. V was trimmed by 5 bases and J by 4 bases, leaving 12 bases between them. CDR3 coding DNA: TGTGCCAGCAGCATAGGGGGTGCCGGGGCCAACGTCCTGACTTTC. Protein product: CASSIGGAGANVLTF.

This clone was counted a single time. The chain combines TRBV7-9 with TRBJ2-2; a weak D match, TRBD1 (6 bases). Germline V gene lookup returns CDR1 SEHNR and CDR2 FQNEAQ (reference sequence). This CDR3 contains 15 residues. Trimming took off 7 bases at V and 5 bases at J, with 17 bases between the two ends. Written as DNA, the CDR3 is TGTGCCAGCACCAACTACAGGGCAGGAACCGGGGAGCTGTTTTTT. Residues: CASTNYRAGTGELFF.

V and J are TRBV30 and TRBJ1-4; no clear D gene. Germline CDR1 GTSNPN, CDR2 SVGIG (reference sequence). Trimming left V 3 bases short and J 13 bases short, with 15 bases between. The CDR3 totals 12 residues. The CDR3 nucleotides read TGTGCCTGGAGGCCATCGTCTGGGCCACTGTTTTTT. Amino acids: CAWRPSSGPLFF. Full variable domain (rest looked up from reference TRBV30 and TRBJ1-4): SQTIHQWPATLVQPVGSPLSLECTVEGTSNPNLYWYRQAAGRGLQLLFYSVGIGQISSEVPQNLSASRPQDRQFILSSKKLLLSDSGFYLCAWRPSSGPLFFGSGTQLSVL.

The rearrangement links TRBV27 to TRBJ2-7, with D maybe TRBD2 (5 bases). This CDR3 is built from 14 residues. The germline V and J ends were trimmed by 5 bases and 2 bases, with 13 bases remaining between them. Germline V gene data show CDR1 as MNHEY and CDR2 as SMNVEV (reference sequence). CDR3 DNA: TGTGCCAGCAGTCCCCGAGCGGACCCCTACGAGCAGTACTTC. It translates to CASSPRADPYEQYF.

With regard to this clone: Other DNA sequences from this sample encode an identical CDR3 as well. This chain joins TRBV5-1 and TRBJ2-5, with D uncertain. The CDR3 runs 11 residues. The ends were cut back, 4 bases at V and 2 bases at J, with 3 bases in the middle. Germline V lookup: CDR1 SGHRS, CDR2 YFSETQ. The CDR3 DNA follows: TGCGCCAGCAGCCTTCAAGAGACCCAGTACTTC. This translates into CASSLQETQYF.

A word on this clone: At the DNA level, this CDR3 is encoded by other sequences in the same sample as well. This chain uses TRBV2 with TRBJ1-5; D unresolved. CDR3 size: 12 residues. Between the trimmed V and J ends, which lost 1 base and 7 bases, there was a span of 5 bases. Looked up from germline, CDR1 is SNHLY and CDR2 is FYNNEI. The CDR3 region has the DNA TGTGCCAGCAGTGAAGGTGGACAGCCCCAGCATTTT. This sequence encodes CASSEGGQPQHF.

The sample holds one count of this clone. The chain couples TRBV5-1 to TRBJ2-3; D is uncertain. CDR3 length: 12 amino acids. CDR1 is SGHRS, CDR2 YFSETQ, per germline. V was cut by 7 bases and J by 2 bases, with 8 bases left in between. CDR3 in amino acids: CASALHTDTQYF. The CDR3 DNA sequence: TGCGCCAGCGCCCTGCACACAGATACGCAGTATTTT.

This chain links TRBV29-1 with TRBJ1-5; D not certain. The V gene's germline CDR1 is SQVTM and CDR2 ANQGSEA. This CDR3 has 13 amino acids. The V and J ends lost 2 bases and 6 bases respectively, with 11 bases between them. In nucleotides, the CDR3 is TGCAGCGTTGAACCCAGTGTCGGTCAGCCCCAGCATTTT. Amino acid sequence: CSVEPSVGQPQHF.

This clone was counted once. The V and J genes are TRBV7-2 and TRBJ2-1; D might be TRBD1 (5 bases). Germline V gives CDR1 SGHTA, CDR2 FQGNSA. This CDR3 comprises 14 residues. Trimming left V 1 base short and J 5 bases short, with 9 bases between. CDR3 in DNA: TGTGCCAGCAGCTTAGAGACAGCTAACAATGAGCAGTTCTTC. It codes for CASSLETANNEQFF. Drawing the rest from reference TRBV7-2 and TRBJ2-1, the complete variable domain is GAGVSQSPSNKVTEKGKDVELRCDPISGHTALYWYRQSLGQGLEFLIYFQGNSAPDKSGLPSDRFSAERTGGSVSTLTIQRTQQEDSAVYLCASSLETANNEQFFGPGTRLTVL.

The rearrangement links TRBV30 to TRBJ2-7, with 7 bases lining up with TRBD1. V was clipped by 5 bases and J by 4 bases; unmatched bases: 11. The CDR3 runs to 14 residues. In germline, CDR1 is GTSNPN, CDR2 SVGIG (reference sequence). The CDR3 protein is CAWGPDRVLYEQYF. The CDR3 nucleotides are TGTGCCTGGGGCCCAGACAGGGTTCTGTACGAGCAGTACTTC.

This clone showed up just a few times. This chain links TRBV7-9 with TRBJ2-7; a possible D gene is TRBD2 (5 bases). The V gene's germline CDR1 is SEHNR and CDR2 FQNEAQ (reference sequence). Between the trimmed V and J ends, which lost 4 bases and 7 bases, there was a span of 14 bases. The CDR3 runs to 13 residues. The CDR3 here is CASSYNTPGEQYF. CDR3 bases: TGTGCCAGCAGCTACAATACCCCGGGGGAGCAGTACTTC.

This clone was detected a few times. In DNA, the CDR3 is TGTGCCTGGAGTGTACTTAAACGTGGACTAGGGCAAGAGACCCAGTACTTC. Amino acid sequence: CAWSVLKRGLGQETQYF. The chain has TRBV30 and TRBJ2-5, with 7 bases identical to TRBD2. The CDR3 is 17 amino acids. V trimming: 0 bases; J trimming: 2 bases; junction bases outside the gene matches: 12. Germline CDR1 reads GTSNPN; CDR2 reads SVGIG (reference sequence).

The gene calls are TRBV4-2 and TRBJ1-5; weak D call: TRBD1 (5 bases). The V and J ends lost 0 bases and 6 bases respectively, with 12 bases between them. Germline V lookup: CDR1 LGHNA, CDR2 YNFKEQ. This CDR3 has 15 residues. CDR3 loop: CASSQDKGVGQPQHF. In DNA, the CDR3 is TGTGCCAGCAGCCAAGATAAAGGGGTAGGTCAGCCCCAGCATTTT.

The chain's CDR3 is CASSQAVLSGFADTQYF. In DNA form, the CDR3 reads TGCGCCAGCAGCCAGGCCGTTCTTAGCGGGTTCGCAGATACGCAGTATTTT. This chain links TRBV4-1 with TRBJ2-3; TRBD2 matches at 7 bases. CDR3 length: 17 amino acids. Germline V gives CDR1 MGHRA, CDR2 YSYEKL. V lost 3 bases to trimming and J lost 4 bases; unmatched junction nucleotides: 13.

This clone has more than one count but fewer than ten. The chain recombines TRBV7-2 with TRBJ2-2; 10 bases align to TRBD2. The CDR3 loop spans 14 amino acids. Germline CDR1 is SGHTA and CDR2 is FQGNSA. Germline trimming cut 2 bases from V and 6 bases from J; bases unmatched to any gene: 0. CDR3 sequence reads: CASSLTSGAGELFF. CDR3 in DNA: TGTGCCAGCAGCTTAACTAGCGGGGCCGGGGAGCTGTTTTTT.